The 32 T cell receptor beta chains below all came from one sample that was sequenced in a study of CD8 T cells in ankylosing spondylitis. TCRdb processed the 5' RACE reads anew with MiXCR; each CDR3 protein has one entry. The profile covers about 140,000 distinct CDR3 sequences, with approximately 7.4% appearing a single time and over 10% taken by the ten largest. The specimen sequenced was blood, either unsorted or a sorted T cell fraction (not recorded which). The receptors derive from a female donor with ankylosing spondylitis or in good health (not recorded which).

This clonotype was counted at least ten times. This chain links TRBV21-1 with TRBJ2-7; TRBD1, the table's D call, lacks a check against the DNA. TRBV21-1 represents a pseudogene. This CDR3 is 15 amino acids long. The CDR3 is CASSFADRVTYEQYF. The CDR3 nucleotides read TGTGCCAGCAGCTTCGCGGACAGGGTAACCTACGAGCAGTACTTC.

The sample holds many counts of this clonotype. The chain carries TRBV20-1 and TRBJ2-5; possibly TRBD2 for D (6 bases). CDR1 is DFQATT and CDR2 is SNEGSKA in the germline V gene (reference sequence). The CDR3 spans 14 residues. Trimming took off 3 bases at V and 1 base at J, with 12 bases between the two ends. The CDR3 region has the DNA TGCAGTGCTAGCCCCTCTAGCGTCCAAGAGACCCAGTACTTC. Protein sequence: CSASPSSVQETQYF.

This clonotype appeared a few times. The chain is built from TRBV19 and TRBJ1-5, with a weak D call TRBD1 (6 bases). The CDR3 loop spans 13 amino acids. Germline V CDR1 and CDR2: LNHDA, SQIVND (reference sequence). V was pared by 4 bases and J by 9 bases, with 13 bases between. The DNA of the CDR3 is TGTGCCAGTAGTAAAGCCCGGGACATGCCCCAGCATTTT. Its translation is CASSKARDMPQHF.

This clonotype was observed at least ten times. This chain uses TRBV28 with TRBJ2-3; possibly TRBD2 for D (6 bases). Germline CDR1 is MDHEN and CDR2 is SYDVKM. This CDR3 spans 15 amino acids. V lost 5 bases to trimming and J lost 0 bases, with 12 bases between them. This CDR3 reads CASSPPGTSTDTQYF. CDR3 sequence (DNA): TGTGCCAGCAGTCCTCCCGGGACTAGCACAGATACGCAGTATTTT.

This clonotype was found many times. The CDR3 DNA reads TGTGCCAGCTCACCACCGAGTAGTGATGCAGATACGCAGTATTTT. As protein: CASSPPSSDADTQYF. This chain joins TRBV18 and TRBJ2-3; D ambiguous. V lost 0 bases and J lost 4, with 11 bases in between. Germline V gene lookup returns CDR1 KGHSH and CDR2 LQKENI. The CDR3 spans 15 residues. Variable domain in full (rest from reference TRBV18 and TRBJ2-3): NAGVMQNPRHLVRRRGQEARLRCSPMKGHSHVYWYRQLPEEGLKFMVYLQKENIIDESGMPKERFSAEFPKEGPSILRIQQVVRGDSAAYFCASSPPSSDADTQYFGPGTRLTVL.

This clonotype has a count of ten or more. The chain is built from TRBV18 and TRBJ2-5; D may be TRBD1 or TRBD2 (5 bases each). V was pared by 2 bases and J by 1 base, with 14 bases between. CDR3 length: 16 residues. Per germline, CDR1 KGHSH and CDR2 LQKENI. The CDR3 DNA reads as TGTGCCAGCTCACCATTGGGGGAAGCACTCCAAGAGACCCAGTACTTC. Translating gives CASSPLGEALQETQYF.

In its sample, this clonotype was seen many times. In DNA, the CDR3 is TGTGCCAGCAGCCCACAGCCCAATGAGCAGTTCTTC. This gives the protein CASSPQPNEQFF. This chain uses TRBV28 with TRBJ2-1; no reliable D call. Germline CDR1 MDHEN, CDR2 SYDVKM. This CDR3 contains 12 residues. V lost 6 bases, J lost 6 bases, and 9 bases lay in between. The variable domain in full, with the rest retrieved from reference TRBV28 and TRBJ2-1, is DVKVTQSSRYLVKRTGEKVFLECVQDMDHENMFWYRQDPGLGLRLIYFSYDVKMKEKGDIPEGYSVSREKKERFSLILESASTNQTSMYLCASSPQPNEQFFGPGTRLTVL.

There are many counts of this clonotype. The chain recombines TRBV19 with TRBJ2-2; maybe TRBD1 (5 bases). V was trimmed by 5 bases and J by 7 bases, leaving 11 bases between them. This CDR3 comprises 13 residues. CDR1 and CDR2 from the germline V gene are LNHDA and SQIVND (reference sequence). The CDR3 protein is CASSADSYGELFF. The CDR3 coding sequence is TGTGCCAGTAGTGCAGACAGCTACGGGGAGCTGTTTTTT.

The V and J genes are TRBV7-2 and TRBJ1-2; 7 bases are shared with TRBD1. The CDR3 consists of 16 residues. V shed 2 bases and J 3 bases; nucleotides not matched to a gene: 9. Germline CDR1 reads SGHTA; CDR2 reads FQGNSA. CDR3 amino acids: CASSLTLTGAYYGYTF. The DNA of the CDR3 is TGTGCCAGCAGCTTAACACTAACAGGGGCCTACTATGGCTACACCTTC. Combining the CDR3 with reference TRBV7-2 and TRBJ1-2 gives the whole variable domain GAGVSQSPSNKVTEKGKDVELRCDPISGHTALYWYRQSLGQGLEFLIYFQGNSAPDKSGLPSDRFSAERTGGSVSTLTIQRTQQEDSAVYLCASSLTLTGAYYGYTFGSGTRLTVV.

This clonotype has ten or more counts. The J gene is TRBJ2-5, the V gene TRBV5-1; D ambiguous. Germline values: CDR1 SGHRS, CDR2 YFSETQ. V dropped 1 base and J dropped 3 bases, with 4 bases sitting between them. The CDR3 is 12 amino acids. CDR3 protein: CASSLTEETQYF. As DNA, the CDR3 is TGCGCCAGCAGCTTGACTGAAGAGACCCAGTACTTC.

The table lists this clonotype with many counts. The chain uses TRBV28 and TRBJ1-1, with 7 bases that match TRBD1. CDR1 is MDHEN and CDR2 is SYDVKM in the germline V gene. The CDR3 consists of 12 residues. The CDR3: CASLRGKTEAFF. Here the CDR3 DNA reads TGTGCGTCTCTCAGGGGGAAGACTGAAGCTTTCTTT.

This clonotype has at least ten counts. This sequence joins TRBV7-3 and TRBJ2-5, with D unclear. The germline V gene encodes CDR1 SGHTA and CDR2 FQGTGA. V was trimmed by 0 bases and J by 6 bases, leaving 8 bases between them. The CDR3 is 13 residues long. The CDR3 coding sequence is TGTGCCAGCAGCTTAACGATGGGTCAGACCCAGTACTTC. It translates to CASSLTMGQTQYF.

In its sample, this clonotype was seen many times. This rearrangement joins TRBV12-3 or TRBV12-4 to TRBJ2-1; perhaps TRBD2 as D (5 bases). The V end lost 4 bases, the J end lost 6 bases, and 13 bases lay between the germline ends. This CDR3 has 14 residues. The CDR3 bases are TGTGCCAGCAGTTCCAGCGGACTCCGCAATGAGCAGTTCTTC. Its protein is CASSSSGLRNEQFF.

V and J are TRBV5-5 and TRBJ2-1, with 15 positions matching TRBD2. The V segment lost 7 bases and the J segment 4 bases; nucleotides outside the gene matches: 6. The germline V gene has CDR1 SGHKS and CDR2 YYEKEE (reference sequence). This CDR3 contains 16 residues. Written as DNA, the CDR3 is TGTGCCAGCGGCCCCGGGACTAGCGGGGGGTACAATGAGCAGTTCTTC. Its translation: CASGPGTSGGYNEQFF.

This clonotype came up many times. The rearrangement joins TRBV6-1 to TRBJ2-7; D might be TRBD2 (5 bases). V was shortened by 7 bases and J by 1 base, with 17 bases between the two germline ends. Germline V gene lookup returns CDR1 MNHNS and CDR2 SASEGT. There are 15 residues in the CDR3. CDR3 protein: CASNTPRGNSYEQYF. The DNA of the CDR3 is TGTGCCAGCAATACACCCAGAGGGAATTCCTACGAGCAGTACTTC.

This clonotype was counted many times. The chain combines TRBV6-5 with TRBJ1-6; 9 bases are a match to TRBD1. CDR1 is MNHEY and CDR2 is SVGAGI in the germline V gene. The V and J ends lost 2 bases and 0 bases, in that order; junction bases with no gene match: 8. The CDR3 loop spans 19 amino acids. The CDR3 loop is CASSYDRGTLSSYNSPLHF. The CDR3 region has the DNA TGTGCCAGCAGTTACGACAGGGGGACCCTGAGCTCCTATAATTCACCCCTCCACTTT.

The sample holds many counts of this clonotype. The chain joins TRBV20-1 to TRBJ1-1; D gene unclear. CDR1 and CDR2 from the germline V gene are DFQATT and SNEGSKA (reference sequence). This CDR3 comprises 12 residues. The V and J ends lost 8 bases and 5 bases respectively, with 15 bases between them. The CDR3 protein is CSYIREETEAFF. CDR3 DNA sequence: TGCAGTTATATTAGGGAGGAGACTGAAGCTTTCTTT.

A single count supports this clonotype. This chain joins TRBV5-6 and TRBJ1-4, with 9 bases aligning to TRBD1. Per germline, CDR1 SGHDT and CDR2 YYEEEE. The junction had 8 bases not matched to a gene; V was cut back by 3 bases and J by 8 bases. The CDR3 contains 15 residues. In nucleotides, the CDR3 is TGTGCCAGCAGCTGGGGGCGGACAGGGGCCGAAAAACTGTTTTTT. Its protein product is CASSWGRTGAEKLFF.

The rearrangement uses TRBV7-9 and TRBJ2-1; TRBD1 agrees at 9 bases. V was pared by 4 bases and J by 8 bases, with 12 bases of the junction left unmatched. This CDR3 is built from 16 residues. CDR1 is SEHNR and CDR2 is FQNEAQ in the germline V gene (reference sequence). The CDR3 nucleotides are TGTGCCAGCAGCTCAAACGCCGGGACAGGGATCCATGAGCAGTTCTTC. Encoded protein: CASSSNAGTGIHEQFF.

This clonotype was counted at least ten times. V is TRBV28 and J is TRBJ1-6, with 9 bases aligning to TRBD1. CDR3 length: 17 amino acids. Trimming removed 5 bases from V and 4 bases from J; junction bases left unmatched: 9. Per the germline V gene, CDR1 is MDHEN and CDR2 is SYDVKM. The CDR3 DNA follows: TGTGCCAGCAGTCCTTGGGAGGGGACAGGGTATAATTCACCCCTCCACTTT. Residues: CASSPWEGTGYNSPLHF.

In its sample, this clonotype was seen many times. The chain uses TRBV27 and TRBJ1-2; D is ambiguous. The CDR3 runs 13 residues. Germline values: CDR1 MNHEY, CDR2 SMNVEV (reference sequence). The V gene lost 6 bases and the J gene lost 4 bases, with 12 bases spanning the gap. The CDR3 region has the DNA TGTGCCAGCAGGTCAGCAGGTGGCTATGGCTACACCTTC. Translation gives CASRSAGGYGYTF.

This clonotype was found many times. This chain joins TRBV7-3 and TRBJ2-3, with 13 bases identical to TRBD2. The CDR3 sequence is 17 residues long. V was clipped by 4 bases and J by 4 bases; unmatched bases: 8. CDR1 and CDR2 from the germline V gene are SGHTA and FQGTGA. CDR3 amino acids: CASSSLTSGGPPDTQYF. For the CDR3, the DNA is TGTGCCAGCAGCTCATTGACTAGCGGGGGGCCCCCAGATACGCAGTATTTT.

The V gene is TRBV2, the J gene TRBJ1-4; tentative D call: TRBD1 (5 bases). The CDR3 spans 13 residues. Germline lookup yields CDR1 SNHLY and CDR2 FYNNEI. V gave up 2 bases and J gave up 6 bases, with 7 bases separating them. The CDR3 DNA sequence: TGTGCCAGCAGTGAACAGGGTGATGAAAAACTGTTTTTT. Its translation is CASSEQGDEKLFF.

This clonotype was counted many times. The genes are TRBV3-1 and TRBJ2-2; TRBD1 matches 7 bases. Trimming took 6 bases from V and 6 from J; bases not matched to a gene: 10. The CDR3 contains 15 residues. The germline V gene has CDR1 LGHDT and CDR2 YNNKEL (reference sequence). The CDR3: CASSPVTGSSGELFF. CDR3 sequence (DNA): TGTGCCAGCAGTCCCGTGACAGGGTCCTCCGGGGAGCTGTTTTTT.

The CDR3: CASSVAAGARGTEAFF. CDR3 DNA sequence: TGTGCCAGCAGCGTAGCGGCGGGGGCGCGGGGCACTGAAGCTTTCTTT. The rearrangement uses TRBV9 and TRBJ1-1; perhaps TRBD1 as D (6 bases). This CDR3 comprises 16 residues. Germline CDR1 SGDLS, CDR2 YYNGEE. The ends were cut back, 0 bases at V and 4 bases at J, with 16 bases in the middle.

This clonotype was counted ten times or more. The J gene is TRBJ1-6, the V gene TRBV12-3 or TRBV12-4; D is undetermined. The germline V and J ends were trimmed by 3 bases and 7 bases, with 7 bases remaining between them. The CDR3 totals 13 residues. CDR3 coding DNA: TGTGCCAGCAGTTTTGCAGGAAATTCACCCCTCCACTTT. This gives the protein CASSFAGNSPLHF.

In its sample, this clonotype was seen many times. This chain joins TRBV30 and TRBJ1-4, with D possibly TRBD1 on 6 matching bases. Germline CDR1 and CDR2: GTSNPN and SVGIG (reference sequence). The ends were cut back, 3 bases at V and 7 bases at J, with 9 bases in the middle. The CDR3 runs to 12 residues. The CDR3 DNA sequence: TGTGCCTGGAGCCCAGGGGCTGAAAAACTGTTTTTT. It is translated as CAWSPGAEKLFF.

This clonotype was found many times. The rearrangement links TRBV14 to TRBJ1-2; perhaps TRBD1 as D (5 bases). V lost 5 bases, J lost 7 bases, and 20 bases lay in between. Germline V gene lookup returns CDR1 SGHDN and CDR2 FVKESK. The CDR3 is 15 amino acids. CDR3 protein: CASSDLRQGVGGYTF. CDR3 coding DNA: TGTGCCAGCAGCGACCTTCGCCAGGGAGTCGGTGGCTACACCTTC. The whole variable domain, remainder taken from reference TRBV14 and TRBJ1-2, is EAGVTQFPSHSVIEKGQTVTLRCDPISGHDNLYWYRRVMGKEIKFLLHFVKESKQDESGMPNNRFLAERTGGTYSTLKVQPAELEDSGVYFCASSDLRQGVGGYTFGSGTRLTVV.

This clonotype has a handful of counts. This may be a read error: a much more frequent sequence differs by one nucleotide. The chain carries TRBV25-1 and TRBJ2-5, with D unclear. Per germline, CDR1 MGHDK and CDR2 SYGVNS. This CDR3 is built from 12 residues. The CDR3 loop is CTSSEWSETQYF. For the CDR3, the DNA is TGTACCAGCAGTGAATGGTCCGAGACCCAGTACTTC.

This clonotype was seen repeatedly, ten times or more. The gene calls are TRBV7-9 and TRBJ1-1, with D possibly being TRBD1 (5 bases). Trimming stripped 5 bases from V and 3 bases from J, with 10 bases between. Germline loops: CDR1 SEHNR, CDR2 FQNEAQ (reference sequence). The CDR3 has 13 amino acids. The DNA for the CDR3 is TGTGCCAGCAGCCACCGGGGGGACACTGAAGCTTTCTTT. This sequence encodes CASSHRGDTEAFF.

The J gene is TRBJ2-3, the V gene TRBV11-2; TRBD2 matches 9 bases. V shed 1 base, J shed 2 bases, and the junction held 10 bases outside the gene matches. The germline gives CDR1 SGHAT, CDR2 FQNNGV. CDR3 size: 18 residues. CDR3 sequence (DNA): TGTGCCAGCAGCTTAGTGGAGATTGGCGGGGGGGCCACAGATACGCAGTATTTT. Translation gives CASSLVEIGGGATDTQYF.

Many counts were recorded for this clonotype. The chain has TRBV10-3 and TRBJ2-7; D is possibly TRBD1 or TRBD2 (5 bases each). CDR1 is ENHRY, CDR2 SYGVKD, per germline. The CDR3 length is 15 residues. Deletions cut 4 bases from V and 0 bases from J, with 13 bases between. CDR3 amino acids: CAISGGQRISYEQYF. Here the CDR3 DNA reads TGTGCCATCAGTGGGGGCCAGCGGATCTCCTACGAGCAGTACTTC.